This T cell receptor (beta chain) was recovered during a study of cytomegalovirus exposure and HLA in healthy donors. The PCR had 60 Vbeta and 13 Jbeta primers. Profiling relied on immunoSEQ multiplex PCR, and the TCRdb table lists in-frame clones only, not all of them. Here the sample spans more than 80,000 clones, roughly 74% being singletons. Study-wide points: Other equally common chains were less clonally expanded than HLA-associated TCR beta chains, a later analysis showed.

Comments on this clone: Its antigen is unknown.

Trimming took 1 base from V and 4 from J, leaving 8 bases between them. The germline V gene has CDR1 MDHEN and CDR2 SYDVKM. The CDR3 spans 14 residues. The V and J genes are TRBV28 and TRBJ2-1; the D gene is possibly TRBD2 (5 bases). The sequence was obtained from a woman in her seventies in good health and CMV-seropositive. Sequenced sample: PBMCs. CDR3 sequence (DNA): TGTGCCAGCAGTTTATATACGGGATACAATGAGCAGTTCTTC. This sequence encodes CASSLYTGYNEQFF.